This T cell receptor beta chain is from a study of control samples from healthy donors and cancer patients. The protocol was immunoSEQ multiplex PCR, while the TCRdb copy is restricted to in-frame clones and leaves out a portion. In the table there are tens of thousands of clones, 88% of which are singletons. Sequences were obtained from PBMCs. The sequence came from a middle-aged man with head and neck cancer.

The chain's CDR3 is CASTRSIQGPQHF. CDR3 coding DNA: TGTGCCAGCACTCGGTCCATCCAAGGGCCCCAGCATTTT. This sequence joins TRBV2 and TRBJ1-5, with unresolved D. This CDR3 is built from 13 residues. From germline, CDR1 is SNHLY and CDR2 FYNNEI. V dropped 7 bases and J dropped 9 bases, with 16 bases sitting between them.